The clone carrying this T cell receptor (beta chain) appeared once. Its antigen remains unknown. The immunoSEQ assay was v3. Using immunoSEQ multiplex PCR, the repertoire was profiled, and TCRdb retains in-frame clones only, with some absent. Among nearly 60,000 clones, less than 75% were seen once, and the ten largest hold 1.8%. This sample's time point: pre-treatment sample, taken before nivolumab and TIL therapy. Stage 4 NSCLC adults joined between October 2017 and 2020. V was clipped by 2 bases and J by 2 bases, with 5 bases between them. Germline values: CDR1 SGHTA, CDR2 FQGNSA. The CDR3 is 13 residues long. These data originate in a study of TIL therapy for anti-PD-1-resistant metastatic lung cancer. Overall study context: Tumor harvest preceded PD-1/PD-L1 blockade, followed by nivolumab treatment.

Study results and limitations: Patients were highly selected, enriched for treatment-naive, never-smoker and oncogene-addicted cases.

V is TRBV7-2 and J is TRBJ2-3; D remains unclear. The sequences come from blood, collected at baseline. This TCR was sampled from a person between 25 and 80 years old with non-small cell lung cancer. The CDR3 DNA follows: TGTGCCAGCAGCTTACAGATCACAGATACGCAGTATTTT. This codes for CASSLQITDTQYF.